Following are 17 T cell receptor beta chains from one sample sequenced in a study of blood T cell repertoires in COVID-19. TCRdb's table, derived via immunoSEQ multiplex PCR, lists solely in-frame clones and lacks some. The table shows some 360,000 clones, with around 87% occurring only once. The sample comprised peripheral blood. The source is a woman aged 60-75 years with COVID-19, enrolled during active disease.

The V and J genes are TRBV9 and TRBJ2-1, with D possibly TRBD2 on 6 matching bases. This CDR3 comprises 15 residues. The germline V gene encodes CDR1 SGDLS and CDR2 YYNGEE. Between the trimmed V and J ends, which lost 0 bases and 4 bases, there was a span of 11 bases. CDR3: CASSVEAGIYNEQFF. CDR3 bases: TGTGCCAGCAGCGTAGAGGCGGGGATTTACAATGAGCAGTTCTTC.

The gene calls are TRBV19 and TRBJ2-1; D may be TRBD1 (8 bases). The germline gives CDR1 LNHDA, CDR2 SQIVND (reference sequence). The CDR3 totals 15 residues. The V gene lost 5 bases and the J gene lost 1 base, with 12 bases spanning the gap. CDR3 nucleotides: TGTGCCAGTAGTCCACAGGGGGGGTCCTACAATGAGCAGTTCTTC. Amino acid sequence: CASSPQGGSYNEQFF. Using reference TRBV19 and TRBJ2-1 for the parts outside the CDR3, the full variable domain is DGGITQSPKYLFRKEGQNVTLSCEQNLNHDAMYWYRQDPGQGLRLIYYSQIVNDFQKGDIAEGYSVSREKKESFPLTVTSAQKNPTAFYLCASSPQGGSYNEQFFGPGTRLTVL.

This clone appeared a few times. The chain employs TRBV19 and TRBJ2-7, with 9 positions matching TRBD1. J was trimmed by 6 bases and V by 5 bases; bases with no gene match: 11. CDR3 length equals 15 residues. The germline CDR1 and CDR2 sequences are LNHDA and SQIVND (reference sequence). The CDR3 protein is CASSLPGTGSREQYF. The CDR3 region has the DNA TGTGCCAGTAGTTTACCCGGGACAGGGTCGCGCGAGCAGTACTTC.

This clone appeared once. This chain connects TRBV7-8 to TRBJ2-1; TRBD2 agrees at 7 bases. V gave up 5 bases and J gave up 10 bases; unmatched junction bases: 2. Germline V gives CDR1 SGHVS, CDR2 FQNEAQ. The CDR3 covers 11 residues. The chain's CDR3 is CASSLTSEQFF. The DNA of the CDR3 is TGTGCCAGCAGCCTGACTAGCGAGCAGTTCTTC.

This sequence joins TRBV7-3 and TRBJ2-3; the match to TRBD1 covers 7 bases. CDR1 SGHTA and CDR2 FQGTGA come from the germline V gene. This CDR3 has 16 amino acids. The V segment lost 5 bases and the J segment 2 bases; nucleotides outside the gene matches: 10. CDR3 coding DNA: TGTGCCAGCAGCCCCGGGACAGTCTCCACCACAGATACGCAGTATTTT. Amino acid sequence: CASSPGTVSTTDTQYF. Full variable domain (missing parts from reference TRBV7-3 and TRBJ2-3): GAGVSQTPSNKVTEKGKYVELRCDPISGHTALYWYRQSLGQGPEFLIYFQGTGAADDSGLPNDRFFAVRPEGSVSTLKIQRTERGDSAVYLCASSPGTVSTTDTQYFGPGTRLTVL.

In DNA, the CDR3 is TGTGCCAGCAGTGAAGCCCCTTGGGCCTCTGGGGCCAACGTCCTGACTTTC. It codes for CASSEAPWASGANVLTF. The V gene is TRBV6-1, the J gene TRBJ2-6; D unclear. The V gene's germline CDR1 is MNHNS and CDR2 SASEGT. The CDR3 totals 17 residues. The V gene lost 0 bases and the J gene lost 0 bases, with 9 bases spanning the gap.

This clone was seen only once. The V call is TRBV19, the J call TRBJ1-6; possible D gene TRBD1, 6 bases. This CDR3 comprises 14 residues. The V end was cut by 4 bases, the J end by 7 bases, with 11 bases between. Germline V CDR1 and CDR2: LNHDA, SQIVND (reference sequence). The CDR3, as DNA: TGTGCCAGTAGTAACGGACAGCGGAATTCACCCCTCCACTTT. Amino acid sequence: CASSNGQRNSPLHF.

This clone was found once. The rearrangement links TRBV5-1 to TRBJ1-5, with 9 positions matching TRBD1. The V gene end was trimmed by 5 bases and the J gene end by 4 bases; junction bases not matched to a gene: 7. CDR1 and CDR2 (germline): SGHRS, YFSETQ. The CDR3 extends over 15 amino acids. CDR3 in DNA: TGCGCCAGCAGTACAGGGGGCGCGTCTAATCAGCCCCAGCATTTT. It is translated as CASSTGGASNQPQHF.

The chain combines TRBV5-1 with TRBJ2-3; a weak D match, TRBD1 (5 bases). CDR1 is SGHRS and CDR2 is YFSETQ in the germline V gene. The CDR3 sequence is 14 residues long. V was shortened by 6 bases and J by 0 bases, with 11 bases between the two germline ends. The CDR3 DNA reads TGCGCCAGCAAGGACAACCCTAGCACAGATACGCAGTATTTT. Translation gives CASKDNPSTDTQYF.

The V call is TRBV4-1, the J call TRBJ2-7; D call uncertain. This CDR3 spans 14 amino acids. V shed 0 bases and J shed 2 bases, with 8 bases lying between them. Germline lookup yields CDR1 MGHRA and CDR2 YSYEKL. The CDR3 DNA follows: TGCGCCAGCAGCCAAGATGGCAGGACCTACGAGCAGTACTTC. Its protein product is CASSQDGRTYEQYF.

The chain's CDR3 is CASSAWTSGGYNEQFF. In DNA form, the CDR3 reads TGTGCCAGCAGCGCCTGGACTAGCGGGGGGTACAATGAGCAGTTCTTC. The chain is built from TRBV9 and TRBJ2-1, with 14 bases fitting TRBD2. CDR3 length: 16 amino acids. V lost 3 bases and J lost 4; bases outside the gene matches: 3. Germline CDR1 SGDLS, CDR2 YYNGEE.

The chain employs TRBV18 and TRBJ1-2; TRBD1 aligns across 7 bases. The J segment lost 6 bases and the V segment lost 3 bases, leaving 13 bases of the junction unmatched. In germline, CDR1 is KGHSH, CDR2 LQKENI. The CDR3 has 16 residues. CDR3 nucleotide sequence: TGTGCCAGCTCACCCTTTTCCACAGGGGCGAGCGATGGCTACACCTTC. It is translated as CASSPFSTGASDGYTF.

This chain uses TRBV28 with TRBJ1-6; tentative D call: TRBD1 (6 bases). Germline V lookup: CDR1 MDHEN, CDR2 SYDVKM. V was clipped by 6 bases and J by 6 bases, with 9 bases between them. This CDR3 is 13 amino acids long. The CDR3 here is CASRWGPNSPLHF. The CDR3 DNA follows: TGTGCCAGCAGATGGGGGCCTAATTCACCCCTCCACTTT.

The V and J genes are TRBV14 and TRBJ1-4, with TRBD1 matching over 8 bases. Germline trimming cut 5 bases from V and 6 bases from J; bases unmatched to any gene: 5. Germline V gene sequence: CDR1 SGHDN, CDR2 FVKESK. The CDR3 loop spans 14 amino acids. The CDR3 spells CASSYRGGYEKLFF. The CDR3 nucleotides read TGTGCCAGCAGCTACAGGGGGGGGTATGAAAAACTGTTTTTT.

Regarding this clone: Compared with germline, one end of the junction differs, possibly owing to a read error. The V call is TRBV27, the J call TRBJ1-1; TRBD1 is a possible D gene (5 bases). The CDR3 is made up of 15 amino acids. Germline CDR1 reads MNHEY; CDR2 reads SMNVEV (reference sequence). The CDR3: CASSFRQPKNPEAFF. The CDR3 DNA reads TGTGCCAGCAGTTTCCGACAGCCCAAGAACCCTGAAGCTTTCTTT.

The V gene is TRBV6-5, the J gene TRBJ2-6; unclear D gene. This CDR3 is 14 amino acids long. V was trimmed by 4 bases and J by 4 bases, leaving 8 bases between them. CDR1 and CDR2 from the germline V gene are MNHEY and SVGAGI. CDR3 sequence (DNA): TGTGCCAGCAGTTCAGTGTCCGGGGCCAACGTCCTGACTTTC. Translated, it gives CASSSVSGANVLTF.

This chain uses TRBV18 with TRBJ1-4; TRBD1 agrees at 8 bases. Germline V gives CDR1 KGHSH, CDR2 LQKENI. Trimming at V came to 4 bases and at J to 2 bases, leaving 3 bases not matched to a gene. The CDR3 has 15 residues. The chain's CDR3 is CASSRRGQTNEKLFF. DNA for the CDR3: TGTGCCAGCTCACGCAGGGGGCAGACTAATGAAAAACTGTTTTTT.